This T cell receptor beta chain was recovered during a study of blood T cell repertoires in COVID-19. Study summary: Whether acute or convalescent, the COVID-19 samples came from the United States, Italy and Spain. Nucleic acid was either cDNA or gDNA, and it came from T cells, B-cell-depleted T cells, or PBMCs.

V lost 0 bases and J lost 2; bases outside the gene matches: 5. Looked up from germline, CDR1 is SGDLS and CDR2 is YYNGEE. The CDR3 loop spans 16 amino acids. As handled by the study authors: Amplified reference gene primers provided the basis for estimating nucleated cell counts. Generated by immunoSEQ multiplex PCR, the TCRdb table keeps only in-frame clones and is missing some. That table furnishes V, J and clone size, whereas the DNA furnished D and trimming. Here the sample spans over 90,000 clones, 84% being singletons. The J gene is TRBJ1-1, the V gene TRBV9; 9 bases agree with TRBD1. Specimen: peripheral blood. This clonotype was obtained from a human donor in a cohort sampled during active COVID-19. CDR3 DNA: TGTGCCAGCAGCGTAGCAGGACAGGGGATCAACACTGAAGCTTTCTTT. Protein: CASSVAGQGINTEAFF. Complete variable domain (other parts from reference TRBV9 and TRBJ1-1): DSGVTQTPKHLITATGQRVTLRCSPRSGDLSVYWYQQSLDQGLQFLIQYYNGEERAKGNILERFSAQQFPDLHSELNLSSLELGDSALYFCASSVAGQGINTEAFFGQGTRLTVV.